This TCR beta chain was obtained from a study of CD8+ T cells in alopecia areata. The treatment here: oral pan-JAK inhibitor, 5-10 mg twice daily. RNA was isolated and reverse transcribed to cDNA, the sequencing template. Using immunoSEQ multiplex PCR, the repertoire was profiled, and TCRdb retains in-frame clones only, with some absent. The repertoire includes 170,000 or so clones, approximately 55% of them detected once, and less than 14% sits in the top ten. V lost 2 bases and J 3 bases, leaving 14 bases between the germline ends. The CDR3 sequence is 15 residues long. The germline gives CDR1 SGHDN, CDR2 FVKESK.

V is TRBV14 and J is TRBJ2-7, with D perhaps TRBD1 or TRBD2 (6 bases each). The sample was CD8+ T cells sorted from blood, taken at week 24, from a patient treated with tofacitinib. The sequence derives from a human donor with alopecia areata. The CDR3 sequence is CASSQQQGGGYEQYF. Written as DNA, the CDR3 is TGTGCCAGCAGCCAACAACAGGGAGGCGGCTACGAGCAGTACTTC.